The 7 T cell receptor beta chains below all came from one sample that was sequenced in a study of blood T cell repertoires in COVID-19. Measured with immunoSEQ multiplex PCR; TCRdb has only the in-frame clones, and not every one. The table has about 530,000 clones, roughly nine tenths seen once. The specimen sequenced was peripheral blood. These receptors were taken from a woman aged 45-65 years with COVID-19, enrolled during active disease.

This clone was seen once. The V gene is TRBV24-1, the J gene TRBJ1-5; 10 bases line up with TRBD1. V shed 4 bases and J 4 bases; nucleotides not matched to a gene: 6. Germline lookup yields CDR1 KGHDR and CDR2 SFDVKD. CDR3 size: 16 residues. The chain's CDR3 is CATSDPGTGVNQPQHF. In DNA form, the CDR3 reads TGTGCCACCAGTGACCCCGGGACAGGGGTAAATCAGCCCCAGCATTTT.

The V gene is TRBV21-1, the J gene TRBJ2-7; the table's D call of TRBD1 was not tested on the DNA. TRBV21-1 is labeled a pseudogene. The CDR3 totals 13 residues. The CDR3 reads CASRLRTGYEQYF. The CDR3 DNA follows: TGTGCCAGCAGGTTGAGGACAGGCTACGAGCAGTACTTC.

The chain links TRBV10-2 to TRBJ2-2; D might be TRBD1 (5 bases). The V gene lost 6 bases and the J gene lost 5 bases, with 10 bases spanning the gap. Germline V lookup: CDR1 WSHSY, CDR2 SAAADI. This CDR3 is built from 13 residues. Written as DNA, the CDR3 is TGCGCCAGCAGAGATACAGGAACCGGGGAGCTGTTTTTT. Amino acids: CASRDTGTGELFF.

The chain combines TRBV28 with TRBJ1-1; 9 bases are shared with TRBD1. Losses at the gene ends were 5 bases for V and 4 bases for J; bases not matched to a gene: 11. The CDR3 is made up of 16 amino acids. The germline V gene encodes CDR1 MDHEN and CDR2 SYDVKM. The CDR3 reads CASSPSMTGGGTEAFF. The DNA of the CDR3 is TGTGCCAGCAGTCCATCGATGACAGGGGGAGGCACTGAAGCTTTCTTT.

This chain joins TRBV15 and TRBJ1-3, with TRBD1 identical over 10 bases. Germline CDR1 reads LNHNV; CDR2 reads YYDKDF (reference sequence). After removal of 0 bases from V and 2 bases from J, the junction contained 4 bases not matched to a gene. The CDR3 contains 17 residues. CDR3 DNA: TGTGCCACCAGCAGAGATCGGGGGACAGGGGCTGGAAACACCATATATTTT. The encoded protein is CATSRDRGTGAGNTIYF.

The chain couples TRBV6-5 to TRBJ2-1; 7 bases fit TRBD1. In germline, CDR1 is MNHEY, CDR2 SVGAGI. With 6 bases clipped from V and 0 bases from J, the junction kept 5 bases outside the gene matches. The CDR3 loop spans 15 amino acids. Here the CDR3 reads CASSSGTASYNEQFF. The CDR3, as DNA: TGTGCCAGCAGCTCCGGGACAGCCTCCTACAATGAGCAGTTCTTC.

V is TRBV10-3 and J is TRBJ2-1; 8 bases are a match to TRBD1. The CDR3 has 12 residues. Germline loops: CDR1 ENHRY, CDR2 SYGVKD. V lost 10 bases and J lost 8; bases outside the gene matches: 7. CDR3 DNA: TGTGCCAGTGGACACAGGGGGGATGAGCAGTTCTTC. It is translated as CASGHRGDEQFF.